This paragraph reports one T cell receptor beta chain. In the original analysis: Amplification of reference gene primers was used by the study to estimate nucleated cell counts. TCRdb keeps only in-frame clones here, not all; method: immunoSEQ multiplex PCR. Clonal size and the V and J genes are those of that table, whereas D and trimming came from the DNA. The sample includes under 200,000 clones, around 90% seen only once; the top ten take about 0.54%. The data were obtained in a study of blood T cell repertoires in COVID-19. About the research overall: Acute-phase and convalescent COVID-19 samples originated in the United States, Italy and Spain. The analysed material was cDNA or gDNA that came from T cells, B-cell-depleted T cells, or PBMCs.

Trimming stripped 4 bases from V and 9 bases from J, with 20 bases between. Germline CDR1 SGHDT, CDR2 YYEEEE. The CDR3 consists of 15 residues. The chain employs TRBV5-6 and TRBJ2-4; the D gene is possibly TRBD2 (6 bases). This clonotype originated in a man in his forties or fifties with acute or convalescent COVID-19. What was sequenced was peripheral blood. The CDR3 loop reads CASSLGPVRSGIQYF. In DNA, the CDR3 is TGTGCCAGCAGCCTGGGACCGGTACGTAGCGGCATTCAGTACTTC.